This TCR beta chain was captured by sequencing in a study of blood T cell repertoires in COVID-19. Study background: COVID-19 samples from acute and convalescent phases originated in the United States, Italy and Spain.

The V and J ends lost 4 bases and 7 bases respectively, with 15 bases between them. CDR1 SGDLS and CDR2 YYNGEE come from the germline V gene. This CDR3 comprises 13 residues. TCRdb's copy holds only in-frame clones and misses some; the assay was immunoSEQ multiplex PCR. The profile shows around 29,000 clones, about 89% of them singletons. The chain recombines TRBV9 with TRBJ2-7; D may be TRBD2 (6 bases). This clonotype was sampled from a man aged 65 to 79 with active COVID-19. The sequenced sample was peripheral blood. The CDR3 loop is CASSQMAGREQYF. CDR3 coding DNA: TGTGCCAGCAGCCAAATGGCGGGGCGGGAGCAGTACTTC.